This entry describes one T cell receptor (beta chain). This clone was detected only a few times. The target of this receptor is not known. Base qualities are missing; no much larger clone stands one base away. These data originate in a study of cytomegalovirus exposure and HLA in healthy donors (dated by TCRdb to about 2017). Regarding the study in general: An earlier analysis of a few hundred of the donors reported 276 Gb of sequence data and roughly 120 million unique TCR beta sequences obtained from roughly 180 million T cells. In an earlier analysis of roughly 540 of the donors, high-throughput TCR beta sequencing was used to judge whether each TCR beta V gene segment behaved as functional or pseudogenic. The number of typed donors differed by locus: about 620-640 for A, B, C, DRB1 and DQB1; some 500 for DQA1; approximately 610 for DPA1; and around 490 for DPB1. In a later analysis, previously published TCR beta repertoires from more than 500 donors were re-analyzed and high-resolution HLA genotyping was added so that TCR occurrence patterns could be studied. Among the roughly 370 genotyped donors, around 79% belonged to the genetic ancestry cluster associated with self-reported Caucasian donors. Among about 410 genotyped donors of the cohort, an average of roughly 230,000 unique TCR beta nucleotide sequences was sequenced per donor, of which about 18% were non-productive. The study profiled the T cell repertoires of hundreds of subjects by immunosequencing and related them to cytomegalovirus serostatus. A separate validation cohort of about 110 different subjects was used in addition to the roughly 670-subject first cohort. In the later analysis, no new phenotypic data were used to find candidate immune exposures; instead, reliance was placed on TCR beta sequences and their occurrence across donors. The aim of the study was to test whether cataloging public T cell receptors could identify signatures of past pathogen exposure. Because of strong linkage in the cohort, roughly five DR-DQ haplotypes were treated as single units for association and clustering. Alongside the repertoire data, information on donor age, sex, ethnicity and CMV serostatus was compiled. In a later genetic analysis, genome-wide SNP genotypes for about 65% of the 666 donors were used, and that subset was treated as a discovery cohort. Every repertoire in the discovery cohort had been generated on one and the same sequencing platform. To predict cytomegalovirus infection status, the study brought together high-throughput TCR immunosequencing, statistical association of individual TCRs with disease status, and machine learning. HLA typing covered class I and class II loci at four-digit resolution. Approximately 310 gigabases of sequencing data and around 88 million unique TCR sequences made up an early release that covered roughly 670 HLA-typed donors. Here is what the overall study found, with its caveats: The classifier was reported to diagnose cytomegalovirus status with high specificity and sensitivity in both the original cohort and the validation cohort. A later analysis associated about 18,000 TCR beta sequences with specific HLA alleles at a false discovery rate of 0.05. In an earlier analysis of some 540 of the donors, most TCR beta V segments appeared in productive rearrangements about 87% or about 30% of the time, broadly matching IMGT annotations. A later genetic analysis reported fewer N-insertions in productive TCRs among donors in an Asian-associated ancestry cluster than the roughly 650-donor mean. Sequencing depth was assumed to be roughly uniform across donors in the presence/absence analyses, though that assumption may not hold. Three of the identified cytomegalovirus-associated TCR beta chains were confirmed in vitro to be specific for cytomegalovirus antigens. A later analysis found that most CMV-associated TCR beta chains appeared HLA-restricted, with HLA associations seemingly driven largely by CMV exposure. In a later analysis, TCR association rates were found to vary across HLA loci, with the most associated TCRs seen for DRB1 alleles and the fewest for HLA-C alleles. Immune exposure information for the cohort was limited to CMV serostatus. In the study, roughly 160 TCR beta chains were listed as associated with cytomegalovirus. When HLA alleles, especially DR and DQ, strongly co-occurred, TCR associations were difficult to assign to individual alleles. In a later analysis, several top co-occurrence clusters were reported to appear linked to parvovirus B19, influenza, CMV and Epstein-Barr virus. A further reported finding was that TCR beta sequences accurately predicted the HLA-A and HLA-B alleles for most subjects in the first cohort. Seventeen rarely observed V segments, including chromosome 9 orphons, were excluded from the earlier analysis of just under 600 of the donors because counts were too low. Some IMGT-functional V segments, including TRBV6-2 and TRBV6-3, could not be told apart with the 87-base-pair reads, so those segments were excluded. Only TCR beta chains were sequenced in this cohort, and the absence of alpha or paired-chain data limited detectable features. A later genetic analysis associated a missense DCLRE1C variant with V-gene and J-gene trimming of TCR beta chains, and an independent cohort replicated the association. HLA typing was unavailable for some donors at each locus, so association tests used only the typed subset. Correlated functional status among segregating V segments might be attributable to linkage disequilibrium, but an unknown experimental factor could not be ruled out. The authors suggested that the approach could potentially be generalized to other disease states and immunological phenotypes. Most TCR sequences were observed very rarely across donors, whereas some public TCRs were present in many individuals. A later analysis found that HLA-associated TCR beta chains were more clonally expanded and had lower generation probabilities than equally common non-associated chains. A cluster of highly shared sequence variants was judged likely to be a technical artifact of the sequencing pipeline.

Library generation was performed with the immunoSEQ multiplex PCR assay. A mixture of 60 forward primers for TCR Vbeta segments and 13 reverse primers for TCR Jbeta segments was used in the multiplex PCR. A multiplex PCR assay on genomic DNA amplified the CDR3 region of rearranged TCR beta genes. On the Illumina HiSeq System, the amplified TCR beta libraries were sequenced as 87-base-pair reads. The published analysis was carried out like this. A later analysis tallied tens of millions of unique TCR beta chains across the 660 or so repertoires, and about 10 million of those chains were shared by two or more donors. Raw reads were error-corrected and collapsed into unique sequences by a nearest-neighbor algorithm in which closely related sequences were merged to remove PCR and sequencing errors. CDR3 sequences were aligned to IMGT reference sequences to assign V, D and J gene segments. Each retained sequence needed at least a six-nucleotide match to both a V gene segment and a J gene segment. Rearrangements were classified as productive when the CDR3 lacked stop codons and remained in frame with V and J, and all other rearrangements were classified as non-productive. CDR3 was defined by IMGT convention, running from the second conserved V-encoded cysteine to the conserved J-encoded phenylalanine. In an earlier analysis of roughly 580 of the donors, sequences lacking an unambiguous match to a single V gene segment were excluded. In an earlier analysis of approximately 590 of the donors, a V segment was called functional when productive rearrangements were above 56.7%, and segregating when the standard deviation between donors exceeded 5%. To diagnose cytomegalovirus status from the catalog of TCR beta chain sequences, a statistical classification framework was built. V and J gene assignment, in a later analysis, came from comparing TCR nucleotide sequences with IMGT/GENE-DB human TR gene sequences. A later analysis assigned CDR3 sequences and most-parsimonious VDJ recombination scenarios with the TCRdist pipeline. In a later analysis, each TCR beta chain was defined by its CDR3 amino acid sequence together with its V-gene family, and reads without a unique V-gene family were excluded. As a way to deal with suspected cross-contamination and a sequencing artifact, a later analysis dropped 640 or so nucleotide sequences that were highly shared and had low generation probability. A later analysis calculated a clonal expansion index for each public chain from normalized within-repertoire ranks of inferred template counts. A later analysis computed generation probabilities with a VDJ recombination model fitted to out-of-frame rearrangements, and checked the results against IGoR. Hypergeometric tests were used in a later analysis to score TCR-TCR, TCR-HLA and TCR-CMV co-occurrence, with a repertoire-size bias correction applied to the TCR pairs. A later analysis estimated false discovery rates by permuting HLA or CMV assignments 20 times. In a later analysis, co-occurring TCRs were grouped using DBSCAN, with TCRdist sequence similarity added in when clustering inside HLA-allele-positive subsets. Repertoires with fewer than 30,000 or more than 120,000 public chains, plus five repertoires with anomalous nucleotide sharing, were excluded from co-occurrence clustering. The clones in this table, taken by TCRdb from immuneACCESS, are in-frame only. Not every clone is retained; where verified, under half of the shortfall comes from an unresolved V gene, and the cause of the rest is unknown. V and J calls and clone size are copied from that table; D and trimming were computed from the DNA. Within this sample are about 140,000 clones, with 75% of them counted one time only. About 3.1% of the sample comes from the top ten.

The cohort consisted of some 730 healthy bone marrow donors. At the time of sampling, every cohort member was nominally healthy, though immune exposures that went unrecorded were likely present. The donor tested CMV seronegative and was one of the 352 seronegative cohort members. A peripheral blood sample was provided by each donor, and peripheral blood mononuclear cells were used for TCR beta sequencing. The Qiagen DNeasy Blood Extraction Kit was used to extract genomic DNA from the blood cell samples. The germline V gene (reference sequence) gives CDR1 as SGHNT and CDR2 as YYREEE. Deletion took 4 bases off V and 1 base off J, with a span of 11 bases between the germline ends. The CDR3 runs 15 amino acids, cysteine and phenylalanine included. The only DNA kept is the CDR3, 45 bases in frame from the first base.

The source of this sequence is a middle-aged man in good health and CMV-seronegative. Sequencing used PBMCs. Recombination joined TRBV5-4 with TRBJ1-4; 5 matching bases give a weak D call of TRBD1. CDR3 protein: CASSTAGLTNEKLFF. Read as DNA, the sequence is TGTGCCAGCAGCACCGCAGGGTTAACTAATGAAAAACTGTTTTTT.